This TCR beta chain was found in a study of blood T cell repertoires in COVID-19. This clone occurred once. Assay: immunoSEQ multiplex PCR; the TCRdb copy retains only in-frame clones and omits some. The sample shows about 360,000 clones, around 90% of them seen only once. V lost 1 base, J lost 0 bases, and 15 bases lay in between. Germline V lookup: CDR1 SGHDT, CDR2 YYEEEE. There are 17 residues in the CDR3. The chain is built from TRBV5-6 and TRBJ2-3, with TRBD2 as a possible D gene (5 bases). Sequences were obtained from peripheral blood. The TCR was taken from a human donor in a cohort sampled during active COVID-19. Here the CDR3 reads CASSLTPLAASTDTQYF. The CDR3 coding sequence is TGTGCCAGCAGCTTGACCCCTCTAGCAGCCAGCACAGATACGCAGTATTTT.